Included here is one T cell receptor (beta chain) sequence, with context. Which antigen it targets is not known. Base qualities are not at hand, and no much larger clone is one base apart. Every sample was amplified as two independent genomic DNA replicates, using 0.5 ug for blood and around 1.5 ug for tumor or normal breast. TCRB sequencing of genomic DNA was carried out with the ImmunoSeq Intro kit according to the manufacturer's instructions. The multiplex PCR ran for about 31 cycles using proprietary primers and spike-in control sequences for absolute quantification. Single-end 150-bp reads were used to sequence an 87-bp fragment spanning the CDR3 and the flanking V and J genes. Seven samples, each with two replicates, were multiplexed per lane of an Illumina MiSeq using version 3.0 chemistry. Regarding the original processing steps: Raw data were processed by the vendor's proprietary pipeline, with both replicates merged into one result per sample. To define clonotypes, the study grouped productive rearrangements that shared the V-gene family, CDR3 amino acid sequence and J-gene segment. Clonality was computed as 1 minus the normalized Shannon entropy (Pielou evenness) of TCRB abundances. To estimate T cell density, the total number of templates was divided by the number of input cells, which was inferred from the amount of DNA input. Recon was used with default parameters to estimate total repertoire diversity and clonality. Tumor-enriched clonotypes were defined as having over 0.1% abundance in tumor and at least 32-fold higher abundance than in normal breast. The table comes from immuneACCESS by way of TCRdb, which keeps in-frame sequences with V and J called. Part of the clones is missing from these tables; in studies checked, under half for an unresolved V gene and the rest for unknown reasons. Clone size and V and J calls were adopted from that table, with D and trimming inferred from the DNA. For this sample the table gives about 41,000 clones, of which approximately 78% were detected only once. The top ten clonotypes cover more than 5.5% of the sample.

The study profiled bulk TCR beta-chain repertoires in matched peripheral blood, tumor and adjacent normal breast tissue taken from some 17 patients with early-stage breast cancer. Before surgery, about 4.5-10 mL of whole blood was collected into EDTA tubes and then processed within 2 hours. Ficoll-Paque centrifugation in SepMate-50 tubes was used to isolate peripheral blood mononuclear cells. PBMCs were cryopreserved in aliquots of roughly 1.9 to 4 million cells in roughly 90% FBS with about 10% DMSO and kept in liquid nitrogen. The Qiagen AllPrep DNA/RNA Mini kit was used for genomic DNA extraction. The data belong to a study of early stage breast cancer tumors (dated by TCRdb to 2017 to 2019). The study in broad terms: Of the roughly 17 invasive breast tumors, roughly 12 were found to be estrogen receptor-positive, progesterone receptor-positive and HER2-negative. A read coverage of roughly 10-fold per sample was achieved on average. Of the approximately 12 ER+/PR+/HER2- tumors, eight were classified as invasive ductal carcinomas and four as invasive lobular carcinomas. Across all samples, around 2.9 million templates representing nearly 1,100,000 unique clonotypes were detected. Beyond this particular receptor, the publication reports: Because the cohort was small, analysis by tumor subtype was not possible. Enriched TCRB sequences shared across patients were found to be mostly commonly generated sequences that were unlikely to play an important role in the tumor microenvironment. Bulk genomic DNA sequencing of unsorted cells missed chain pairing and functional markers such as CD4, CD8 and FOXP3. Compared with adjacent normal breast tissue, tumors had approximately 2.7-fold higher T cell density and higher clonality. Greater similarity was observed between blood and normal breast repertoires than between blood and tumor repertoires, and tumor was distinguished from normal in about 90% of the 16 patients when each tissue was compared with blood.

The CDR3, from cysteine to phenylalanine, totals 18 residues. The retained sequence is limited to the CDR3, 54 bases, with the frame set at the first base. Trimming leaves V shorter by 2 bases and J shorter by 0 bases, with the junction holding 8 bases beyond the gene matches. CDR1 SGHTA and CDR2 FQGNSA are derived from the germline V gene. The origin of this receptor is a person in their fifties with breast cancer. Sequencing was performed on blood. Here the chain combines TRBV7-2 and TRBJ2-3, with 10 middle bases fitting TRBD2. CDR3 protein: CASSLRAGGWYSTDTQYF. The nucleotide sequence is TGTGCCAGCAGCTTAAGAGCGGGGGGGTGGTACAGCACAGATACGCAGTATTTT.